This T cell receptor (beta chain) is from a study of technical replicates of blood from several donors. TCRdb keeps only in-frame clones here, not all; method: immunoSEQ multiplex PCR. The sample carries tens of thousands of clones, 93% recorded once. There are 14 residues in the CDR3. In germline, CDR1 is SGHVS, CDR2 FNYEAQ. Losses at the gene ends were 2 bases for V and 4 bases for J; bases not matched to a gene: 3. The sample consisted of T cells isolated from PBMCs. This chain joins TRBV7-6 and TRBJ1-1, with 8 bases fitting TRBD1. The sequence came from a human donor in good health. CDR3 nucleotide sequence: TGTGCCAGCAGCTTATGGACAGGGACCACTGAAGCTTTCTTT. This translates into CASSLWTGTTEAFF.